This T cell receptor beta chain was observed in a study of blood T cell repertoires in COVID-19. About the research overall: COVID-19 samples from acute and convalescent phases originated in the United States, Italy and Spain. T cells, B-cell-depleted T cells, or PBMCs supplied cDNA or gDNA.

As handled by the study authors: The assay estimated nucleated cells by amplifying reference gene primers. The table came from immunoSEQ multiplex PCR; TCRdb's copy has only in-frame clones and leaves some out. V and J calls and clone size are as listed in that table; D and trimming were resolved from the DNA. The table lists about 160,000 clones, roughly 89% of them singletons. The CDR3 has 16 residues. The germline CDR1 and CDR2 sequences are SGHNT and YYREEE (reference sequence). Trimming took 4 bases from V and 1 from J, leaving 15 bases between them. This clonotype originated in a woman aged 70-85 years with COVID-19, enrolled during active disease. The chain links TRBV5-4 to TRBJ1-3; no reliable D call. Input material: peripheral blood. DNA for the CDR3: TGTGCCAGCAGCACCGAAGGAGGGCGATCTGGAAACACCATATATTTT. This gives the protein CASSTEGGRSGNTIYF.